The T cell receptor beta chain under discussion was sequenced for a study of control samples from healthy donors and cancer patients. Produced via immunoSEQ multiplex PCR; TCRdb's table is partial and in-frame only. The data show roughly 76,000 clones, approximately 93% seen once. The CDR3 is 12 amino acids. Trimming stripped 6 bases from V and 1 base from J, with 7 bases between. Germline V gene data show CDR1 as KGHSH and CDR2 as LQKENI. The source of this sequence is a woman in her 40s with lung cancer. The chain has TRBV18 and TRBJ2-7; D gene uncertain. The sequencing sample was made of PBMCs. The CDR3 here is CASSTVSYEQYF. CDR3 sequence (DNA): TGTGCCAGCTCCACGGTTTCCTACGAGCAGTACTTC.